One T cell receptor beta chain is described in this entry. These data belong to a study of blood T cell repertoires in COVID-19. Background on the study: Italy, Spain and the United States were the sources of the convalescent and acute COVID-19 samples. PBMCs, B-cell-depleted T cells, or T cells provided the cDNA or gDNA that made up the material.

This CDR3 comprises 15 residues. The V gene's germline CDR1 is LGHNA and CDR2 YNFKEQ. Trimming pared 1 base from V and 3 bases from J, leaving 13 bases between. Original processing notes: Amplification of reference gene primers was used by the study to estimate nucleated cell counts. Here immunoSEQ multiplex PCR was the method, and the copy in TCRdb shows in-frame clones only, minus some. V and J calls and clone size follow that table, whereas D and trimming were derived from the DNA. The sample has roughly 85,000 clones, more than 80% seen once. The clonotype was recovered from a man aged 45-65 years with active or convalescent COVID-19. The sequencing sample was made of peripheral blood. The V and J genes are TRBV4-2 and TRBJ2-7; D might be TRBD2 (6 bases). The CDR3 reads CASSQVGGGSYEQYF. For the CDR3, the DNA is TGTGCCAGCAGCCAAGTCGGGGGTGGTAGCTACGAGCAGTACTTC.